This section outlines one T cell receptor beta chain sequence together with its context. The antigen remains unidentified. This record belongs to a study of cytomegalovirus exposure and HLA in healthy donors. Study-level results: DRB1 showed the most TCR associations and HLA-C the fewest in a later analysis, as rates varied by HLA locus.

The study ran its PCR with 60 Vbeta and 13 Jbeta primers. Generated by immunoSEQ multiplex PCR, the TCRdb table keeps only in-frame clones and is missing some. Of around 94,000 clones in the sample, approximately 78% were seen once. This sequence originates from a middle-aged woman in good health and CMV-seropositive. Sequencing was carried out using PBMCs.

The chain's CDR3 is CASSRVRTGEASGSYEQYF. CDR3 nucleotides: TGTGCCAGCTCACGGGTAAGGACAGGGGAGGCTAGCGGGTCCTACGAGCAGTACTTC. V is TRBV18 and J is TRBJ2-7, with D tentatively TRBD1 (9 bases). Germline V CDR1 and CDR2: KGHSH, LQKENI. Trimming shortened V by 4 bases and J by 1 base, and 26 bases separated the two germline ends. This CDR3 spans 19 amino acids.